This TCR beta chain stems from a study of T cells in Graves' hyperthyroidism and ophthalmopathy. The CDR3 contains 14 residues. CDR1 SGHVS and CDR2 FQNEAQ come from the germline V gene. Clinical symptoms, serum thyroxine, TRAb, thyroid ultrasound and orbital computed tomography established diagnosis. Around 9.8 ml fresh peripheral blood yielded the PBMCs. Study-level results: Blood also contained most expanded thyroid clonotypes above 0.001. Ophthalmopathy was distinguished from stable hyperthyroidism by 13 V-J signatures.

Of note for this clonotype: What it binds is not known. The junction departs from germline at one end; a sequencing error may be responsible.

TCR beta CDR3 region amplification was performed from RNA transcripts. HTBI primers drove first-round RT-PCR of the TCR CDR3. MiXCR, run by TCRdb on the multiplex PCR reads, gives a single entry per CDR3 protein. The data show some 150,000 distinct CDR3 sequences, roughly a fifth seen once. The source material was blood. This sequence joins TRBV7-8 and TRBJ1-6, with TRBD1 as a possible D gene (6 bases). The TCR originated in a woman between 45 and 60 years old with Graves' hyperthyroidism that later progressed to Graves' ophthalmopathy. The CDR3 sequence: CASSLGGRNSLLHF. For the CDR3, the DNA is TGTGCCAGCAGCTTAGGGGGGCGAAATTCACTCCTCCACTTT.